These 16 T cell receptor beta chains were sequenced from one sample in a study of shared clonotypes between healthy human individuals. Produced via immunoSEQ multiplex PCR; TCRdb's table is partial and in-frame only. This sample has 500,000 to 650,000 clones; around three quarters occur once, and the top ten carry about 12%. The sample comprised PBMCs. These receptors were obtained from a woman aged 40 to 50 in good health. Some clones in this sample may be carry-over from other donors' samples.

This chain links TRBV4-2 with TRBJ2-7; 7 bases align to TRBD1. Trimming at V came to 4 bases and at J to 1 base, leaving 10 bases not matched to a gene. CDR3 length: 16 amino acids. The germline V gene has CDR1 LGHNA and CDR2 YNFKEQ. CDR3 DNA sequence: TGTGCCAGCAGCCGGGGCGACAGGGCGGTATCCTACGAGCAGTACTTC. This translates into CASSRGDRAVSYEQYF.

In regard to this clone: Other DNA sequences in this specimen translate into the identical CDR3. The chain employs TRBV7-9 and TRBJ2-1; D is uncertain. Germline CDR1 and CDR2: SEHNR and FQNEAQ (reference sequence). Between the trimmed V and J ends, which lost 3 bases and 0 bases, there was a span of 6 bases. CDR3 size: 14 residues. The CDR3 reads CASSLSGSYNEQFF. In nucleotides, the CDR3 is TGTGCCAGCAGCTTGTCGGGCTCCTACAATGAGCAGTTCTTC.

As DNA, the CDR3 is TGCGCCAGCAGCTTGATGTCCAGGGACACCGGGGAGCTGTTTTTT. Translated: CASSLMSRDTGELFF. This rearrangement joins TRBV4-3 to TRBJ2-2; possible D gene TRBD1, 5 bases. Trimming removed 5 bases at V and 3 bases at J, with 13 bases between. This CDR3 is 15 amino acids long. CDR1 LGHNA and CDR2 YSLEER come from the germline V gene.

The V gene is TRBV12-5, the J gene TRBJ2-7, with a weak D call TRBD1 (6 bases). The ends were cut back, 6 bases at V and 1 base at J, with 10 bases in the middle. From germline, CDR1 is LGHNT and CDR2 FRNRAP. The CDR3 loop spans 13 amino acids. CDR3 sequence reads: CASGLDRSYEQYF. The CDR3 DNA reads as TGTGCTAGTGGCCTGGACAGATCCTACGAGCAGTACTTC.

This rearrangement joins TRBV10-2 to TRBJ1-4, with 7 bases matching TRBD1. This CDR3 has 15 residues. CDR1 is WSHSY and CDR2 is SAAADI in the germline V gene. Trimming cost V 3 bases and J 3 bases; bases outside gene matches: 4. CDR3 protein: CASSDETGSNEKLFF. In nucleotides, the CDR3 is TGCGCCAGCAGTGACGAGACAGGGTCTAATGAAAAACTGTTTTTT.

The table lists this clone with a count of one. J is TRBJ2-2 and V is TRBV10-3; D might be TRBD1 or TRBD2, each matching 5 bases. The CDR3 sequence is 12 residues long. CDR1 and CDR2 from the germline V gene are ENHRY and SYGVKD. The ends were cut back, 4 bases at V and 5 bases at J, with 5 bases in the middle. DNA of the CDR3: TGTGCCATCAGTGGGGGGACCGGGGAGCTGTTTTTT. Translation gives CAISGGTGELFF.

The chain has TRBV5-1 and TRBJ2-5; 11 bases fit TRBD2. This CDR3 comprises 18 residues. The germline V gene encodes CDR1 SGHRS and CDR2 YFSETQ. With V trimmed by 0 bases and J by 5 bases, 12 bases remained unmatched. Here the CDR3 reads CASSLGRLAGQVGETQYF. The DNA of the CDR3 is TGCGCCAGCAGCTTGGGAAGACTAGCGGGACAGGTCGGGGAGACCCAGTACTTC.

Comment on this clone: Other DNA sequences in this specimen translate into the identical CDR3. This rearrangement joins TRBV19 to TRBJ2-1; D gene uncertain. Deletions cut 1 base from V and 4 bases from J, with 5 bases between. The CDR3 runs to 13 residues. Germline V CDR1 and CDR2: LNHDA, SQIVND (reference sequence). CDR3 DNA sequence: TGTGCCAGTAGTATAGGGCGGTACAATGAGCAGTTCTTC. Its translation is CASSIGRYNEQFF. The full variable domain, its missing parts supplied by reference TRBV19 and TRBJ2-1, is DGGITQSPKYLFRKEGQNVTLSCEQNLNHDAMYWYRQDPGQGLRLIYYSQIVNDFQKGDIAEGYSVSREKKESFPLTVTSAQKNPTAFYLCASSIGRYNEQFFGPGTRLTVL.

The rearrangement uses TRBV6-4 and TRBJ1-1; TRBD1 might be the D (6 bases). The CDR3 consists of 15 residues. Germline values: CDR1 MRHNA, CDR2 SNTAGT. V was pared by 2 bases and J by 1 base, with 11 bases between. The CDR3 nucleotides read TGTGCCAGCAGTGACCCCGGGACATCGAACACTGAAGCTTTCTTT. This sequence encodes CASSDPGTSNTEAFF.

The chain joins TRBV7-6 to TRBJ2-3; 10 positions match TRBD1. V lost 5 bases, J lost 5 bases, and 13 bases stayed unmatched. CDR3 length: 17 residues. Germline lookup yields CDR1 SGHVS and CDR2 FNYEAQ. CDR3 bases: TGTGCCAGCAGCACCTCCCGACAGGGGGCGCGTGGAGATACGCAGTATTTT. This codes for CASSTSRQGARGDTQYF.

The CDR3 is CASSALFPTDTQYF. The CDR3 DNA reads TGTGCCAGCAGTGCCCTTTTCCCAACAGATACGCAGTATTTT. This chain uses TRBV6-4 with TRBJ2-3; D unresolved. Trimming stripped 4 bases from V and 3 bases from J, with 11 bases between. The germline CDR1 and CDR2 sequences are MRHNA and SNTAGT. The CDR3 loop spans 14 amino acids.

The chain has TRBV29-1 and TRBJ2-7; the match to TRBD2 covers 11 bases. Germline CDR1 reads SQVTM; CDR2 reads ANQGSEA. This CDR3 has 14 residues. J gave up 5 bases and V 3 bases, and 6 bases lay outside the gene matches. CDR3 region: CSVEVGTSGDEQYF. The CDR3 region has the DNA TGCAGCGTTGAGGTCGGGACTAGCGGCGACGAGCAGTACTTC.

The V gene is TRBV4-1, the J gene TRBJ2-7, with 12 bases aligning to TRBD1. The CDR3 contains 17 residues. The germline CDR1 and CDR2 sequences are MGHRA and YSYEKL. Losses at the gene ends were 5 bases for V and 5 bases for J; bases not matched to a gene: 13. In DNA form, the CDR3 reads TGCGCCAGCAGCTCGTCGATTCCGGGACAGGGGGCCAACGAGCAGTACTTC. Translated: CASSSSIPGQGANEQYF.

Here the CDR3 reads CASRISGRTETQYF. CDR3 sequence (DNA): TGTGCCAGCAGGATTAGCGGGAGGACCGAGACCCAGTACTTC. The chain recombines TRBV2 with TRBJ2-5; TRBD2 matches at 10 bases. The trim removed 6 bases at V and 5 bases at J, leaving 6 bases unmatched. The CDR3 is made up of 14 amino acids. Germline loops: CDR1 SNHLY, CDR2 FYNNEI.

This clone was found many times. Other nucleotide sequences from this sample produce the same CDR3. V usage is TRBV19 and J usage is TRBJ2-5; D is perhaps TRBD2 (6 bases). Trimming left V 3 bases short and J 5 bases short, with 13 bases between. Looked up from germline, CDR1 is LNHDA and CDR2 is SQIVND (reference sequence). The CDR3 has 14 amino acids. The CDR3 region is CASSMGTQPETQYF. The CDR3 DNA reads TGTGCCAGTAGTATGGGGACTCAACCGGAGACCCAGTACTTC.

This clone was observed many times. This sample includes further DNA sequences coding for the same CDR3. The chain carries TRBV19 and TRBJ1-1; D gene uncertain. The V and J ends lost 8 bases and 0 bases respectively, with 13 bases between them. The CDR3 is 14 residues long. Germline CDR1 is LNHDA and CDR2 is SQIVND (reference sequence). CDR3 in DNA: TGTGCCAGTTGGCCGGGTTGGGTGAACACTGAAGCTTTCTTT. The encoded protein is CASWPGWVNTEAFF.